These T cell receptor beta chains were read from a single sample in a study of T-cell memory formation after mild COVID-19. TCRdb recomputed calls from the 5' RACE reads with MiXCR, one row per CDR3 protein. The table includes some 450,000 distinct CDR3 sequences, around 20% detected once. Sample: PBMCs or a T cell subset sorted from them (not recorded which). The receptor source for this set is an adult woman who had mild COVID-19 (a few samples of this study predate the infection). Cell type and time point are not known. Each CDR3 is given with its conserved first and last residue. D genes are given only for firm matches. Expanded clones get a size class; other rows say once, few or many, or leave the size out.

D	size	V	J	CDR3	DNA
-	-	TRBV15	TRBJ1-1	CATSRAGGNTEAFF	TGTGCCACCAGCAGAGCGGGGGGCAACACTGAAGCTTTCTTT
TRBD1	-	TRBV27	TRBJ2-7	CASSRTGDYEQYF	TGTGCCAGCAGCCGGACAGGGGACTACGAGCAGTACTTC
TRBD1	few	TRBV6-2/TRBV6-3	TRBJ2-5	CASSYARQGYGTQYF	TGTGCCAGCAGTTATGCGCGACAGGGATACGGGACCCAGTACTTC
-	-	TRBV21-1	TRBJ2-1	CASSLGQGAPHARYEQFF	TGTGCCAGCAGCCTGGGACAGGGGGCCCCCCACGCGAGGTATGAGCAGTTCTTC
TRBD2	-	TRBV24-1	TRBJ2-7	CATSDGLAGTYEQYF	TGTGCCACCAGTGACGGACTAGCGGGTACCTACGAGCAGTACTTC
-	many	TRBV24-1	TRBJ1-2	CATSDRIYGYTF	TGTGCCACCAGTGATCGGATTTATGGCTACACCTTC
TRBD1	-	TRBV6-4	TRBJ1-6	CASSDNGQGYNSPLHF	TGTGCCAGCAGTGACAACGGACAGGGGTATAATTCACCCCTCCACTTT
-	-	TRBV5-1	TRBJ2-3	CASSAHSTDTQYF	TGCGCCAGCAGCGCCCACAGCACAGATACGCAGTATTTT
TRBD1	few	TRBV2	TRBJ2-7	CASSEVGLRGSASYEQYF	TGTGCCAGCAGTGAAGTCGGCCTCAGGGGGTCGGCCTCCTACGAGCAGTACTTC
-	few	TRBV11-2	TRBJ2-1	CASSLEASVYNEQFF	TGTGCCAGCAGCTTAGAGGCTAGCGTATACAATGAGCAGTTCTTC
-	-	TRBV5-6	TRBJ2-2	CASSLDPGSGELFF	TGTGCCAGCAGCTTGGATCCGGGATCCGGGGAGCTGTTTTTT
TRBD1	few	TRBV4-1	TRBJ1-1	CASSQGQGATEAFF	TGCGCCAGCAGCCAAGGACAGGGGGCCACTGAAGCTTTCTTT
-	few	TRBV5-1	TRBJ2-5	CASSLGRNPGVETQYF	TGCGCCAGCAGCTTGGGTAGGAACCCAGGAGTGGAGACCCAGTACTTC
-	-	TRBV6-2/TRBV6-3	TRBJ1-5	CASSYSWGNQPQHF	TGTGCCAGCAGTTACTCTTGGGGAAATCAGCCCCAGCATTTT
-	-	TRBV6-1	TRBJ2-5	CASSEGWGVGETQYF	TGTGCCAGCAGTGAAGGGTGGGGGGTCGGAGAGACCCAGTACTTC
-	-	TRBV29-1	TRBJ1-1	CSVGARLNTEAFF	TGCAGCGTTGGGGCACGTTTGAACACTGAAGCTTTCTTT
-	few	TRBV7-9	TRBJ2-2	CASSLAGGRLTGELFF	TGTGCCAGCAGCTTAGCTGGAGGGCGGCTCACCGGGGAGCTGTTTTTT
-	few	TRBV5-6	TRBJ1-1	CASSGGVPTEAFF	TGTGCCAGCAGCGGTGGGGTTCCCACTGAAGCTTTCTTT
TRBD1	few	TRBV5-1	TRBJ1-1	CASSQTGTANTEAFF	TGCGCCAGCAGCCAAACCGGGACAGCGAACACTGAAGCTTTCTTT
-	-	TRBV21-1	TRBJ2-7	CATQQSVMGQGYEQYF	TGTGCCACCCAGCAAAGTGTGATGGGGCAGGGGTACGAGCAGTACTTC
-	-	TRBV6-1	TRBJ1-1	CASSPGPPEAFF	TGTGCCAGCAGCCCCGGACCCCCTGAAGCTTTCTTT
-	few	TRBV5-1	TRBJ2-5	CASSLTGMETQYF	TGCGCCAGCAGCCTCACAGGGATGGAGACCCAGTACTTC
TRBD2	-	TRBV7-2	TRBJ2-1	CASSRKLGTGGPLIPLYF	TGTGCCAGCAGCCGCAAATTGGGGACGGGGGGGCCGTTAATCCCGCTGTACTTC
-	-	TRBV6-5	TRBJ1-1	CASSYQTGRVSEAFF	TGTGCCAGCAGTTACCAGACGGGACGAGTCAGCGAAGCTTTCTTT
-	few	TRBV5-1	TRBJ2-6	CASQSSGANVLTF	TGCGCCAGTCAGAGCTCTGGGGCCAACGTCCTGACTTTC
-	-	TRBV24-1	TRBJ2-4	CATSDGGKAKNIQYF	TGTGCCACCAGTGATGGGGGGAAGGCCAAAAACATTCAGTACTTC
TRBD1	-	TRBV19	TRBJ1-1	CASTWTGLDTEAFF	TGTGCCAGTACCTGGACAGGTTTAGACACTGAAGCTTTCTTT
-	few	TRBV7-2	TRBJ2-7	CASSWDPEVYEQYF	TGTGCCAGCAGCTGGGACCCCGAGGTCTACGAGCAGTACTTC
TRBD2	many	TRBV9	TRBJ2-7	CASSVGGGVSYEQYF	TGTGCCAGCAGCGTAGGCGGGGGGGTCTCCTACGAGCAGTACTTC
TRBD1	-	TRBV29-1	TRBJ2-7	CSAKGQGYEQYF	TGCAGCGCCAAGGGACAGGGCTACGAGCAGTACTTC
TRBD1	few	TRBV5-1	TRBJ1-2	CASSSPGTGRGTNYGYTF	TGCGCCAGCAGTTCCCCTGGGACAGGGAGAGGAACTAACTATGGCTACACCTTC